Listed below are T cell receptor beta chains from one sample, sequenced in a study of T cells in Graves' hyperthyroidism and ophthalmopathy. Using its own MiXCR run on the multiplex PCR reads, TCRdb lists one record per CDR3 protein. The sample records approximately 510,000 distinct CDR3 sequences, around 21% being singletons. Sequencing was performed on blood. The receptors come from a man aged 18 to 35 with Graves' hyperthyroidism. Each CDR3 is given with its conserved first and last residue. The order of the fields is J gene, D gene, clone size, V gene, CDR3 protein, CDR3 DNA. D genes are given only for firm matches. Expanded clones are given a class, and other clones once, few, many or no size at all.

TRBJ2-2,.,.,TRBV24-1,CATSEAGTETGELFF,TGTGCCACCAGTGAGGCCGGGACTGAAACCGGGGAGCTGTTTTTT
TRBJ2-5,.,many,TRBV7-8,CASSPLQRGETQYF,TGTGCCAGCAGCCCGTTACAGAGGGGAGAGACCCAGTACTTC
TRBJ2-5,.,few,TRBV19,CASSIPNLGKETQYF,TGTGCCAGTAGTATCCCAAATCTTGGAAAAGAGACCCAGTACTTC
TRBJ1-5,.,.,TRBV12-3/TRBV12-4,CATGLYRAYRNQPQHF,TGTGCCACCGGTTTATACAGGGCATACCGCAATCAGCCCCAGCATTTT
TRBJ1-5,.,.,TRBV12-3/TRBV12-4,CASSLTQPQHF,TGTGCCAGCAGTTTGACACAGCCCCAGCATTTT
TRBJ2-5,TRBD2,many,TRBV5-1,CASSLAGFQRGDQETQYF,TGCGCCAGCAGCTTGGCCGGTTTTCAGCGGGGGGACCAAGAGACCCAGTACTTC
TRBJ2-2,TRBD2,.,TRBV3-1,CASSPWGSGDTNTGELFF,TGTGCCAGCAGCCCCTGGGGTAGCGGGGACACGAACACCGGGGAGCTGTTTTTT
TRBJ1-1,.,many,TRBV6-1,CASRMTRNTEAFF,TGTGCCAGCAGGATGACGAGGAACACTGAAGCTTTCTTT
TRBJ1-2,.,few,TRBV12-3/TRBV12-4,CASSLSRDSLDGYTF,TGTGCCAGCAGTTTATCCAGGGATTCTTTGGATGGCTACACCTTC
TRBJ2-7,.,.,TRBV28,CASSLGREPYEQYF,TGTGCCAGCAGTTTAGGCAGGGAGCCCTACGAGCAGTACTTC
TRBJ2-5,TRBD2,many,TRBV20-1,CSARAYGGAGETQYF,TGCAGTGCTAGGGCCTACGGGGGGGCGGGAGAGACCCAGTACTTC
TRBJ1-5,TRBD1,many,TRBV2,CASSGQGAGQPQHF,TGTGCCAGCAGTGGACAGGGGGCGGGTCAGCCCCAGCATTTT
TRBJ1-5,.,few,TRBV12-3/TRBV12-4,CASSLVGRNQPQHF,TGTGCCAGCAGTTTGGTGGGGAGAAATCAGCCCCAGCATTTT
TRBJ1-1,TRBD1,many,TRBV10-3,CATRDREGTEAFF,TGTGCCACGAGGGACAGGGAGGGCACTGAAGCTTTCTTT
TRBJ2-5,TRBD2,many,TRBV7-8,CASSLGGLAGDLQETQYF,TGTGCCAGCAGCTTAGGAGGACTAGCGGGGGACCTCCAAGAGACCCAGTACTTC
TRBJ2-7,.,many,TRBV12-3/TRBV12-4,CASSKGLSYEQYF,TGTGCCAGCAGCAAGGGACTCTCCTACGAGCAGTACTTC
TRBJ1-2,.,many,TRBV27,CASRPGDKGSYGYTF,TGTGCCAGCCGGCCAGGGGACAAGGGAAGCTATGGCTACACCTTC
TRBJ1-1,TRBD1,many,TRBV6-4,CASTRNSHRGLNTEAFF,TGTGCCAGCACCCGAAACAGCCACAGGGGATTGAACACTGAAGCTTTCTTT
TRBJ1-1,.,many,TRBV6-1,CASTPPGTEAFF,TGTGCCAGCACCCCCCCCGGCACTGAAGCTTTCTTT
TRBJ1-2,TRBD1,.,TRBV20-1,CSARDWTGGPAGYTF,TGCAGTGCTAGAGACTGGACAGGGGGTCCGGCTGGCTACACCTTC
TRBJ1-1,TRBD1,many,TRBV12-3/TRBV12-4,CASSPRTGGWTEAFF,TGTGCCAGCAGTCCACGGACAGGGGGGTGGACTGAAGCTTTCTTT
TRBJ2-5,TRBD2,.,TRBV20-1,CSARDSSGVQETQYF,TGCAGTGCTAGAGATTCTAGCGGGGTGCAAGAGACCCAGTACTTC
TRBJ2-2,TRBD1,many,TRBV12-5,CASGLGGTTGVRGGELFF,TGTGCTAGTGGTTTGGGAGGGACGACAGGGGTCCGCGGCGGGGAGCTGTTTTTT
TRBJ1-2,TRBD1,many,TRBV28,CASREPTGGGYGYTF,TGTGCCAGCAGGGAACCGACAGGGGGCGGCTATGGCTACACCTTC
TRBJ2-7,.,.,TRBV9,CASSGRGPSYEQYF,TGTGCCAGCAGCGGTCGGGGACCCTCCTACGAGCAGTACTTC
TRBJ1-2,.,many,TRBV20-1,CSARVSGQYGYTF,TGCAGTGCTAGAGTCTCGGGGCAGTATGGCTACACCTTC
TRBJ1-2,TRBD1,.,TRBV7-9,CASSMGQLNYGYTF,TGTGCCAGCAGTATGGGACAGCTGAACTATGGCTACACCTTC
TRBJ1-1,.,.,TRBV30,CAWSGPSNTEAFF,TGTGCCTGGAGTGGACCGTCGAACACTGAAGCTTTCTTT
TRBJ1-2,.,many,TRBV29-1,CSVPNTPF,TGCAGCGTCCCGAACACCCCCTTC
TRBJ2-2,TRBD2,.,TRBV12-3/TRBV12-4,CASSMPSGENTGELFF,TGTGCCAGCAGTATGCCTAGCGGGGAGAACACCGGGGAGCTGTTTTTT
TRBJ2-5,TRBD2,few,TRBV3-1,CASSPVLRDYPQETQYF,TGTGCCAGCAGCCCCGTCCTTCGGGACTACCCCCAAGAGACCCAGTACTTC
TRBJ1-3,.,many,TRBV6-5,CASSYEEGQGNTIYF,TGTGCCAGCAGTTACGAGGAGGGGCAAGGAAACACCATATATTTT
TRBJ1-1,.,many,TRBV10-3,CAISESGWLGYTEAFF,TGTGCCATCAGTGAGTCGGGGTGGCTAGGGTACACTGAAGCTTTCTTT
TRBJ1-2,.,many,TRBV30,CAWSVLKGIGYGYTF,TGTGCCTGGAGTGTACTTAAAGGGATTGGCTATGGCTACACCTTC
TRBJ1-2,.,many,TRBV2,CASSPRQINYGYTF,TGTGCCAGCAGCCCCCGACAAATTAACTATGGCTACACCTTC
TRBJ2-2,.,many,TRBV15,CATSPLPTGELFF,TGTGCCACCAGCCCCTTACCCACCGGGGAGCTGTTTTTT
TRBJ2-5,.,few,TRBV27,CASSTRLHQAAQYF,TGTGCCAGCAGTACCCGACTACACCAAGCGGCCCAGTACTTC
TRBJ2-5,.,.,TRBV6-5,CASSYSGGGQLQAETQYF,TGTGCCAGCAGTTACAGTGGAGGGGGACAACTACAGGCGGAGACCCAGTACTTC
TRBJ2-6,.,few,TRBV10-3,CAISGESTGSGANVLTF,TGTGCCATCAGTGGTGAATCAACAGGGTCTGGGGCCAACGTCCTGACTTTC
TRBJ1-1,TRBD1,many,TRBV28,CASRAPGGGNTEAFF,TGTGCCAGCAGGGCCCCAGGGGGAGGGAACACTGAAGCTTTCTTT
TRBJ1-1,TRBD1,many,TRBV2,CASSGGGTGTGRNTEAFF,TGTGCCAGCAGTGGAGGGGGGACGGGGACAGGGAGGAACACTGAAGCTTTCTTT
TRBJ2-7,TRBD2,few,TRBV5-1,CASSLTSGPDEQYF,TGCGCCAGCAGCTTGACTAGCGGGCCGGACGAGCAGTACTTC
TRBJ1-1,.,many,TRBV6-1,CASSEALGITEAFF,TGTGCCAGCAGTGAAGCGCTAGGGATAACTGAAGCTTTCTTT
TRBJ2-7,TRBD2,few,TRBV12-3/TRBV12-4,CASSLARGRAYEQYF,TGTGCCAGCAGTTTAGCGCGCGGGAGGGCCTACGAGCAGTACTTC
TRBJ1-1,.,many,TRBV7-3,CASSPGHSMNTEAFF,TGTGCCAGCAGCCCAGGACACTCGATGAACACTGAAGCTTTCTTT